This is a list of T cell receptor beta chains from one sample in a study of blood T cell repertoires in COVID-19. Measured with immunoSEQ multiplex PCR; TCRdb has only the in-frame clones, and not every one. This table has a few hundred thousand clones, about 90% appearing once. Sequencing used peripheral blood. Source of these receptors: a woman in her 50s with COVID-19, enrolled during active disease. CDR3s include the opening cysteine and the closing phenylalanine or tryptophan. A D gene is named only where the DNA matches it firmly. Size values are once, few and many counts, or a class for expanded clones, and some rows have none.

j_gene	abundance	v_gene	d_gene	CDR3aa	CDR3nt
TRBJ2-1	NA	TRBV9	TRBD2	CASSTEGTSANEQFF	TGTGCCAGCAGCACTGAGGGGACTAGCGCGAATGAGCAGTTCTTC
TRBJ1-2	NA	TRBV7-2	TRBD1	CASSLAGGQGDGYTF	TGTGCCAGCAGCTTAGCAGGGGGACAGGGGGATGGCTACACCTTC
TRBJ1-1	NA	TRBV18	TRBD1	CASSLNILLPGQKNTEAFF	TGTGCCAGCTCACTTAACATACTCTTACCGGGACAGAAGAACACTGAAGCTTTCTTT
TRBJ2-6	NA	TRBV14	TRBD1	CASSTGQFPSGANVLTF	TGTGCCAGCAGCACGGGACAGTTCCCTTCTGGGGCCAACGTCCTGACTTTC
TRBJ1-5	NA	TRBV15	NA	CATSKEGGAIQPQHF	TGTGCCACCAGCAAAGAGGGGGGGGCGATTCAGCCCCAGCATTTT
TRBJ2-5	NA	TRBV13	TRBD2	CASSPGGTSSQETQYF	TGTGCCAGCAGCCCGGGGGGAACAAGCTCACAAGAGACCCAGTACTTC
TRBJ2-5	NA	TRBV18	NA	CASSPQGGLQETQYF	TGTGCCAGCTCACCACAGGGCGGACTCCAAGAGACCCAGTACTTC
TRBJ1-2	NA	TRBV13	NA	CASSLTPRNGYTF	TGTGCCAGCAGCTTAACCCCTAGGAATGGCTACACCTTC
TRBJ2-5	NA	TRBV29-1	NA	CSVTHLESVQETQYF	TGCAGCGTTACCCACCTAGAATCGGTACAAGAGACCCAGTACTTC
TRBJ2-5	NA	TRBV15	TRBD1	CATRMGQGLETQYF	TGTGCCACCCGAATGGGACAGGGGTTAGAGACCCAGTACTTC
TRBJ2-1	once	TRBV11-3	TRBD2	CASSLDSTSGIYNEQFF	TGTGCCAGCAGCTTAGACTCGACTAGCGGGATTTACAATGAGCAGTTCTTC
TRBJ2-2	NA	TRBV6-5	NA	CASSQLTGELFF	TGTGCCAGCAGTCAACTGACCGGGGAGCTGTTTTTT
TRBJ1-3	NA	TRBV6-1	NA	CASSERGGPKTGNTIYF	TGTGCCAGCAGTGAAAGGGGGGGACCGAAGACTGGAAACACCATATATTTT
TRBJ1-5	NA	TRBV6-2/TRBV6-3	TRBD1	CASSYGDRGRGQPQHF	TGTGCCAGCAGTTACGGGGACAGGGGGCGGGGTCAGCCCCAGCATTTT
TRBJ2-2	NA	TRBV3-1/TRBV3-2	TRBD2	CASSQDTSGRIRFHSTGELFF	TGTGCCAGCAGCCAAGATACTAGCGGGAGGATCCGATTTCATAGCACCGGGGAGCTGTTTTTT
TRBJ2-7	NA	TRBV4-2	NA	CASSIRVEGVYEQYF	TGTGCCAGCAGCATACGAGTTGAGGGGGTCTACGAGCAGTACTTC
TRBJ1-1	few	TRBV5-8	NA	CASSVRTARITEAFF	TGTGCCAGCAGCGTCCGGACAGCCCGAATCACTGAAGCTTTCTTT
TRBJ2-3	NA	TRBV10-3	NA	CAISEWASRRDTQYF	TGTGCCATCAGTGAGTGGGCTAGCCGGCGAGATACGCAGTATTTT
TRBJ2-3	NA	TRBV9	TRBD2	CASSPSGRAIDTQYF	TGTGCCAGCTCTCCTAGCGGGAGGGCCATAGATACGCAGTATTTT
TRBJ1-4	NA	TRBV18	TRBD1	CASSPPGQGTNEKLFF	TGTGCCAGCTCACCACCGGGACAGGGAACTAATGAAAAACTGTTTTTT
TRBJ2-2	few	TRBV5-1	NA	CASSDTSRGTGELFF	TGCGCCAGCAGCGATACTAGCCGGGGCACCGGGGAGCTGTTTTTT
TRBJ2-2	few	TRBV11-3	TRBD2	CASSKGGLAGTGELFF	TGTGCCAGCAGCAAGGGGGGACTAGCGGGAACCGGGGAGCTGTTTTTT
TRBJ2-3	NA	TRBV10-3	TRBD1	CAISESFPLDRVNEDTQYF	TGTGCCATCAGTGAGTCGTTCCCCCTAGACAGGGTTAATGAAGATACGCAGTATTTT
TRBJ2-1	NA	TRBV5-1	NA	CASSLGLGAAGSRNEQFF	TGCGCCAGCAGCTTGGGGTTGGGAGCGGCCGGGTCAAGGAATGAGCAGTTCTTC
TRBJ1-1	NA	TRBV5-1	NA	CASSPFQGLTNTEAFF	TGCGCCAGCAGCCCTTTTCAGGGACTGACGAACACTGAAGCTTTCTTT
TRBJ2-4	NA	TRBV29-1	NA	CSVLTYLAKNIQYF	TGCAGCGTTTTAACCTATCTAGCCAAAAACATTCAGTACTTC
TRBJ2-1	NA	TRBV11-2	NA	CASSTRGSGNDEQFF	TGTGCCAGCAGCACGAGGGGGAGCGGGAACGATGAGCAGTTCTTC
TRBJ2-7	NA	TRBV25-1	NA	CASKGGSYEQYF	TGTGCCAGCAAAGGGGGAAGCTACGAGCAGTACTTC
TRBJ2-7	few	TRBV4-1	TRBD1	CASSQPTGGAGIEQYF	TGCGCCAGCAGCCAACCCACAGGGGGCGCGGGGATCGAGCAGTACTTC
TRBJ2-7	NA	TRBV20-1	TRBD2	CSASPGTSGIFDYEQYF	TGCAGTGCTAGTCCGGGGACTAGCGGGATCTTCGACTACGAGCAGTACTTC
TRBJ2-7	NA	TRBV18	NA	CASSPRDRLPYEQYF	TGTGCCAGCTCACCACGAGACAGGTTACCGTACGAGCAGTACTTC
TRBJ1-5	NA	TRBV9	NA	CASSVALEGQPQHF	TGTGCCAGCAGCGTTGCTCTGGAGGGTCAGCCCCAGCATTTT
TRBJ2-1	NA	TRBV19	NA	CASSFKTAAYNEQFF	TGTGCCAGTAGTTTCAAGACAGCAGCCTACAATGAGCAGTTCTTC
TRBJ2-3	NA	TRBV6-2/TRBV6-3	TRBD2	CASSYLRIAGADTQYF	TGTGCCAGCAGTTACTTGAGGATAGCGGGAGCAGATACGCAGTATTTT
TRBJ1-3	NA	TRBV13	NA	CASSARRNTIYF	TGTGCCAGCAGCGCCCGGAGGAACACCATATATTTT
TRBJ2-7	few	TRBV20-1	NA	CSAATGYEQYF	TGCAGTGCTGCTACAGGCTACGAGCAGTACTTC
TRBJ1-5	NA	TRBV18	NA	CASSPPAPSNQPQHF	TGTGCCAGCTCACCACCGGCACCTAGCAATCAGCCCCAGCATTTT
TRBJ2-7	NA	TRBV19	NA	CASSMTVFYEQYF	TGTGCCAGTAGTATGACAGTCTTCTACGAGCAGTACTTC
TRBJ2-3	NA	TRBV5-4	NA	CASRILGTDTQYF	TGTGCCAGCAGGATCCTCGGGACAGATACGCAGTATTTT
TRBJ1-2	NA	TRBV12-3/TRBV12-4	NA	CASSRGSFYGYTF	TGTGCCAGCAGTAGGGGGTCTTTCTATGGCTACACCTTC
TRBJ1-2	once	TRBV7-3	NA	CASSPDSNYGYTF	TGTGCCAGCAGCCCGGACAGTAACTATGGCTACACCTTC
TRBJ2-1	few	TRBV6-6	TRBD2	CASSYPGTSGSRAQFF	TGTGCCAGCAGTTATCCCGGGACTAGCGGGAGTCGCGCGCAGTTCTTC
TRBJ1-4	once	TRBV12-5	NA	CASGLGIGSGADEKLFF	TGTGCTAGTGGTTTAGGGATCGGTAGCGGGGCGGATGAAAAACTGTTTTTT
TRBJ1-2	NA	TRBV5-6	TRBD1	CASSLGTAGGYGYTF	TGTGCCAGCAGCTTAGGGACAGCGGGCGGCTATGGCTACACCTTC
TRBJ1-2	NA	TRBV19	NA	CATSAGPPFTYGYTF	TGTGCCACCTCCGCTGGCCCCCCTTTCACCTATGGCTACACCTTC
TRBJ1-1	NA	TRBV5-1	TRBD1	CASSLVRDSEAFF	TGCGCCAGCAGCTTGGTCAGGGACAGTGAAGCTTTCTTT
TRBJ2-5	once	TRBV7-8	NA	CASTIRGRTNRSLQETQYF	TGTGCCAGCACAATTAGGGGCCGGACGAACAGGAGCTTGCAAGAGACCCAGTACTTC
TRBJ1-6	few	TRBV27	TRBD1	CASKGDRDWSPLHF	TGTGCCAGCAAAGGAGACAGGGACTGGTCACCCCTCCACTTT
TRBJ1-1	NA	TRBV10-3	TRBD1	CAIREDRLAFF	TGTGCCATCAGAGAGGACAGGCTGGCTTTCTTT
TRBJ1-1	NA	TRBV19	TRBD1	CASSMGQGARGTEAFF	TGTGCCAGTAGTATGGGGCAGGGGGCGCGGGGCACTGAAGCTTTCTTT
TRBJ1-4	NA	TRBV14	NA	CASSQGNRRGEKLFF	TGTGCCAGCAGCCAAGGGAACAGGCGGGGTGAAAAACTGTTTTTT
TRBJ1-3	NA	TRBV7-2	NA	CASSLAARRHTIYF	TGTGCCAGCAGCTTAGCCGCTCGGAGGCACACCATATATTTT
TRBJ2-1	NA	TRBV4-2	TRBD1	CASSLRRGTGNEQFF	TGTGCCAGCAGCCTAAGACGCGGGACAGGCAATGAGCAGTTCTTC
TRBJ1-2	once	TRBV7-2	NA	CASSLIGDTGPGYTF	TGTGCCAGCAGCTTAATAGGAGATACAGGGCCCGGCTACACCTTC